This TCR beta chain was captured by sequencing in a study of CD8 T cells in ankylosing spondylitis. Whole-study findings and limits: Disease-linked clones reportedly concentrated significantly in matched ankylosing spondylitis synovial fluid. Within ankylosing spondylitis blood, a TCR beta motif made up of seven to nine highly homologous variants appeared to be characteristic.

Germline V lookup: CDR1 KGHDR, CDR2 SFDVKD. Germline trimming cut 5 bases from V and 6 bases from J; bases unmatched to any gene: 11. The CDR3 sequence is 16 residues long. This clonotype was observed many times. Antigen: not known. TCR beta libraries were made by quantitative 5'-RACE with molecular barcodes. TCRdb re-derived calls from the 5' RACE reads in MiXCR, one entry per CDR3 protein. The sample records some 140,000 distinct CDR3 sequences, 7.5% to 9.5% being singletons. The TCR comes from a male donor with ankylosing spondylitis. V and J are TRBV24-1 and TRBJ1-5, with 8 nucleotides matching TRBD1. Sequencing used synovial fluid, either unsorted or a sorted T cell fraction (not recorded which). In nucleotides, the CDR3 is TGTGCCACCAGTGGGGCTCGGACAGGGACGGTTCAGCCCCAGCATTTT. It specifies CATSGARTGTVQPQHF.